This T cell receptor beta chain stems from a study of molecular identifiers for immune sequencing clone quantification (dated by TCRdb to 2016 to 2019). Describing the broader study: For a replicate experiment, the RNA from either around 20,000 or 100,000 naive CD8 T cells was divided into five aliquots, and four of those aliquots went on to sequencing. The study was a methods study using CD8 T cells to benchmark molecular-identifier clustering-based TCR repertoire sequencing (MIDCIRS) and TCR RNA copy counting.

Naive CD8 T cell libraries were made from roughly 18,000 to 920,000 sorted cells using 10%, 30% or 50% of purified RNA. Naive CD8 T cells were FACS-sorted as CD8+CD4-CCR7+CD45RA+ on a BD FACSAria II into RLT Plus buffer. To test detection sensitivity, Jurkat RNA equal to ten TCR copies was added to samples of about 20,000-1,000,000 naive CD8 T cells. CD8 T cells were enriched with RosetteSep CD8+ T Cell Enrichment Cocktail and Ficoll-Paque, followed by ACK red cell lysis. The protocol used for the library was PCR. These reads were obtained on an Illumina HiSeq 4000. Preparation of bulk TCR libraries followed a previously described approach, with the TCR primers listed in Table S5. Purification of total RNA was performed with the Qiagen AllPrep DNA/RNA kit. Reads from multiple sequencing runs of the same library were pooled before analysis. In the original analysis: Reads were retained only if an exact TCR constant sequence was present, and the retained reads were trimmed to 150 nt and grouped according to their 12-nt molecular barcodes. Reads within each barcode group were sub-clustered using a 15% Levenshtein threshold, and quality-weighted consensus sequences were constructed for each RNA molecule. Non-functional sequences were removed, as were lower-count sequences one edit away from another. Based on a fit of two negative binomial distributions, barcode sub-clusters having less than 20% of the maximum read count were discarded. The raw public data were reprocessed by TCRdb itself: fastp quality trimming at Q25, MiXCR clonotype calling, in-frame beta chains only. Duplicate CDR3 protein sequences are folded into a single record with the most common DNA and genes. The V and J calls come from TCRdb's annotation, not from the publication. The sample data list over 600,000 distinct CDR3 sequences, and 15% to 20% of these were observed just once. Under 0.95% of the sample goes to the ten largest clones.

The CDR3, cysteine through phenylalanine, is 14 amino acids long. Only the CDR3 DNA stays, 42 bases, in frame from base 1. Reading the germline V gene gives CDR1 SQVTM and CDR2 ANQGSEA. Beyond this particular receptor, the publication reports: Highly expanded clone sizes could be underestimated because identical TCR molecules may share a barcode. A single cell's worth of spiked-in Jurkat TCR RNA was reported detectable even among 750,000 to 1,000,000 naive CD8 T cells. Spiked-in Jurkat TCR RNA (about ten copies' worth), which is not part of the donor repertoire, was contained in the naive libraries. In CMV-specific effector cells, over 99% of molecules were held by clones above 20 RNA copies, whereas under 1% of molecules were held by such clones in naive cells. Without barcode sub-clustering, chimeric consensus sequences inflated TCR diversity; chimeras reached as high as 47%. Modeling estimated 2.5 to 3.5 recovered TCR RNA copies per cell, compared with approximately 10 by digital PCR, which implies 30% to 35% capture efficiency.

This clonotype was counted only a few times. The antigen it binds to is not known. One end of the junction is discordant with germline, which a read error may explain. The sequence was obtained from a human donor in good health. Some libraries in this study had Jurkat cell RNA spiked in. The sequenced sample was naive CD8+ T cells from blood, with Jurkat cell RNA spiked in. In the paper's terms, the cell subset or site label means: FACS-sorted CD8+CD4-CCR7+CD45RA+ naive T cells. The rearranged segments are TRBV29-1 and TRBJ2-1; TRBD2 is a weak D gene call, 5 bases matching. For the CDR3, the sequence is CSVEAPSSYNERFF. The DNA sequence reads TGCAGCGTTGAAGCCCCTAGCTCCTACAATGAGCGGTTCTTC.